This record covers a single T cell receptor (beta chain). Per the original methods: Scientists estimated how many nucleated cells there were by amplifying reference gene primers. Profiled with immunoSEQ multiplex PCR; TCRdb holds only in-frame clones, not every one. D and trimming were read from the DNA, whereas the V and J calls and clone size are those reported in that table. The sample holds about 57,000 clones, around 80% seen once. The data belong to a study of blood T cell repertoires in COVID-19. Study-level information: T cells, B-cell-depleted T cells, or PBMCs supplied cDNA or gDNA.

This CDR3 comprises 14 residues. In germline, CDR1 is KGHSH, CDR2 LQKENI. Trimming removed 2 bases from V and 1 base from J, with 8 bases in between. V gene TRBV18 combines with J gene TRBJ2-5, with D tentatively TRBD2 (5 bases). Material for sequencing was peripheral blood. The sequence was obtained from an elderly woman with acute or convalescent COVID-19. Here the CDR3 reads CASSPSGVQETQYF. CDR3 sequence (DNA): TGTGCCAGCTCACCATCCGGGGTCCAAGAGACCCAGTACTTC.